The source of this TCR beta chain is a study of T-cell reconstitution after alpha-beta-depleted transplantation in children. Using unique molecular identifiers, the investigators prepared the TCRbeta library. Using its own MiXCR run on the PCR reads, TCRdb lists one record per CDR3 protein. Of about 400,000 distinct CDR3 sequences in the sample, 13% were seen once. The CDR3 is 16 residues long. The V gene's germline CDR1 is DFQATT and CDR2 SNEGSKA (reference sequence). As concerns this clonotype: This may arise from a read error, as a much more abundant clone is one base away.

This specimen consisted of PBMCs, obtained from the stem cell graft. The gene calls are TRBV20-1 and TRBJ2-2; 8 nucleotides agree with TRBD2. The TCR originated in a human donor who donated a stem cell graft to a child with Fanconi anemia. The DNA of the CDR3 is TGCTGTGCTAGTCCTCTGCGGGGGGAAGGCACCGGGGAGCTGTTTTTT. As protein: CCASPLRGEGTGELFF.